This is a list of T cell receptor beta chains from one sample in a study of tumor-infiltrating lymphocytes in primary liver carcinoma. In TCRdb, the multiplex PCR reads were re-called with MiXCR into one record per CDR3 protein. The sample yields 120,000 or so distinct CDR3 sequences, 50% to 65% seen once. The specimen was liver tumor tissue from sampling region 1. Receptor source: a woman aged 55 to 70 with primary liver carcinoma and hepatitis B virus infection. Both conserved end residues are part of each CDR3. Size tells how often a clone was seen (once, few, many) or the class of an expanded clone, and some rows leave it out.

j_call clone_size v_call cdr3_aa
TRBJ2-3 - TRBV11-2 CAISLGGGDTQFF
TRBJ2-3 once TRBV11-2 CGSSPDRPDMQYF
TRBJ2-2 few TRBV11-2 CVSSLSRTGELFF
TRBJ1-3 - TRBV24-1 CATRVNTIYF
TRBJ1-1 many TRBV2 CASSAQGVWTEAFF
TRBJ2-7 many TRBV25-1 CASSELVTSYEQYF
TRBJ1-2 - TRBV28 CASNQWTGFLPTFF
TRBJ2-2 once TRBV11-2 CASSLHKENTGELFF
TRBJ2-2 - TRBV11-2 CASSFPAGVSTGGLFF
TRBJ2-7 - TRBV6-2/TRBV6-3 CASSDAGLDYVQYF
TRBJ2-7 few TRBV11-2 CASSLGTGPGYERYF
TRBJ2-5 once TRBV28 CASTRYPSSTETQYF
TRBJ2-7 many TRBV6-6 CASSPGTSGSEQYF
TRBJ2-3 - TRBV11-3 CASSSDISTDTRYF
TRBJ1-2 - TRBV6-1 CASSTNYGYTF
TRBJ2-1 once TRBV6-5 CASSRSPSYNEQFF
TRBJ2-5 many TRBV10-3 CAISEAGGARPTQYF
TRBJ2-3 - TRBV11-3 CASSSRTGTDTQYF
TRBJ1-1 once TRBV11-2 CASSVDPRAGTEAFF
- - TRBV11-2 CSSSLDGMSNRPQYF
TRBJ2-5 few TRBV7-9 CASSPPSTGYQETQYF
TRBJ2-1 - TRBV11-2 CASGRRIAGGPWDEQFF
TRBJ1-4 once TRBV10-3 CTIRERGTNEKLFF
TRBJ1-4 - TRBV7-8 CASSLRGDPIEKLFF
TRBJ2-5 - TRBV6-5 CPSNRLAGTQTQYF
TRBJ2-1 many TRBV29-1 CSVERASGMDEQFF
TRBJ2-3 many TRBV29-1 CSAGGGTDTQYF
TRBJ1-6 - TRBV11-2 CASNMGQHYNSPLHF
TRBJ1-1 many TRBV5-4 CASSWGNTEAFF
TRBJ2-1 medium-sized TRBV5-6 CASSPRGGASVLNEQFF
TRBJ2-1 - TRBV12-3/TRBV12-4 CASTEVVGHEQFF
TRBJ2-1 - TRBV5-1 CTSTTRASRYNEQFF
TRBJ1-4 - TRBV30 CAWLAGLKLFF
TRBJ2-5 - TRBV11-2 CASSPGLGEIQHF
TRBJ1-1 - TRBV28 CASSLSSRAVEAFF
TRBJ2-7 - TRBV11-2 CANSLVRLAHEQYF
TRBJ1-1 - TRBV7-8 CTSSLRGGNSEAFF
TRBJ1-6 - TRBV9 CASSVDPGGPGSPLHF
TRBJ2-5 many TRBV5-1 CASSLLFHGTGEKTQYF
TRBJ1-5 - TRBV6-6 CASGYSTGGGFQPQHF
TRBJ1-5 - TRBV6-6 CASRGQGISNQPQHF
TRBJ2-2 few TRBV24-1 CATSDSAVGGPWDTGELFF
TRBJ1-2 many TRBV29-1 CSVPTGVGGYTF
TRBJ2-1 - TRBV5-1 CASSLTGGIYNEQFF
TRBJ2-2 - TRBV6-6 CASSSTSYRNTGELFF
TRBJ2-1 - TRBV11-1 CANRADRRNEQFF